The 16 T cell receptor beta chains below all came from one sample that was sequenced in a study of shared clonotypes between healthy human individuals. Method: immunoSEQ multiplex PCR; TCRdb's copy keeps in-frame clones and lacks some. The sample consists of over 2 million clones, 90% to 95% of them appearing once. The sequenced material came from naive CD4+ T cells sorted from blood. Documented subset: CD45RA+ positively selected. These TCRs come from a man younger than 30 in good health.

The chain joins TRBV27 to TRBJ1-1; possibly TRBD1 for D (5 bases). There are 13 residues in the CDR3. CDR1 is MNHEY, CDR2 SMNVEV, per germline (reference sequence). Trimming left V 5 bases short and J 10 bases short, with 17 bases between. DNA of the CDR3: TGTGCCAGCAGTCGTTCCGAGGGGTTCGGAGCTTTCTTT. It yields the protein CASSRSEGFGAFF.

This chain uses TRBV18 with TRBJ2-7; D remains unclear. Germline CDR1 reads KGHSH; CDR2 reads LQKENI. Deletions cut 3 bases from V and 7 bases from J, with 13 bases between. CDR3 length: 13 amino acids. The DNA for the CDR3 is TGTGCCAGCTCACCGACAAGTGAAGGGGAGCAGTACTTC. The encoded protein is CASSPTSEGEQYF.

The chain uses TRBV21-1 and TRBJ2-1; TRBD1 is the table's D call and was not checked against the DNA. TRBV21-1 represents a pseudogene. The CDR3 consists of 21 residues. The CDR3 sequence: CASSKTSPGLTTGLGNNEQFF. CDR3 coding DNA: TGTGCCAGCAGCAAAACTTCACCGGGCCTCACTACAGGGCTTGGTAACAATGAGCAGTTCTTC.

This chain joins TRBV6-1 and TRBJ2-1; D not resolved. Germline assignment: CDR1 MNHNS and CDR2 SASEGT. V shed 6 bases and J shed 2 bases, with 8 bases lying between them. CDR3 length: 13 residues. The CDR3 loop reads CASSSAAYNEQFF. CDR3 in DNA: TGTGCCAGCAGCTCCGCAGCCTACAATGAGCAGTTCTTC.

The chain recombines TRBV30 with TRBJ1-2, with 12 positions matching TRBD1. Germline CDR1 and CDR2: GTSNPN and SVGIG (reference sequence). There are 14 residues in the CDR3. The trim removed 3 bases at V and 4 bases at J, leaving 3 bases unmatched. The CDR3 bases are TGTGCCTGGAGCGGGGACAGGGGGCTCTATGGCTACACCTTC. Its protein is CAWSGDRGLYGYTF.

The rearrangement links TRBV7-2 to TRBJ1-6, with TRBD1 identical over 7 bases. The V gene's germline CDR1 is SGHTA and CDR2 FQGNSA. Trimming cost V 5 bases and J 5 bases; bases outside gene matches: 6. This CDR3 comprises 15 residues. CDR3 region: CASSPRQGHNSPLHF. In DNA form, the CDR3 reads TGTGCCAGCAGCCCCAGACAGGGCCATAATTCACCCCTCCACTTT.

This clone has a single count. V and J are TRBV2 and TRBJ2-7, with no clear D. The CDR3 length is 13 residues. CDR1 and CDR2 from the germline V gene are SNHLY and FYNNEI. V was cut by 4 bases and J by 4 bases, with 11 bases left in between. Here the CDR3 DNA reads TGTGCCAGCAGTGCTAACAGATATTACGAGCAGTACTTC. Translation: CASSANRYYEQYF.

The chain joins TRBV2 to TRBJ2-1; 12 bases agree with TRBD2. The CDR3 has 16 residues. The V segment lost 6 bases and the J segment 4 bases; nucleotides outside the gene matches: 7. The V gene's germline CDR1 is SNHLY and CDR2 FYNNEI. The CDR3 reads CASRMAGTSGYNEQFF. The CDR3 DNA follows: TGTGCCAGCAGGATGGCCGGGACTAGCGGGTACAATGAGCAGTTCTTC.

The rearrangement uses TRBV4-3 and TRBJ2-7, with TRBD2 identical over 14 bases. Per germline, CDR1 LGHNA and CDR2 YSLEER. The CDR3 runs to 17 residues. The trim removed 3 bases at V and 0 bases at J, leaving 4 bases unmatched. Written as DNA, the CDR3 is TGCGCCAGCAGCCAGGGGACTAGCGGGAGCTTCTCCTACGAGCAGTACTTC. Its protein product is CASSQGTSGSFSYEQYF.

The chain joins TRBV7-8 to TRBJ2-3; no clear D. The CDR3 runs to 13 residues. The germline V and J ends were trimmed by 5 bases and 8 bases, with 14 bases remaining between them. Germline CDR1 SGHVS, CDR2 FQNEAQ. Here the CDR3 DNA reads TGTGCCAGCAGCATTAATTCCTGGGGTACGCAGTATTTT. As protein: CASSINSWGTQYF. The variable domain in full, completed from reference TRBV7-8 and TRBJ2-3, reads GAGVSQSPRYKVAKRGQDVALRCDPISGHVSLFWYQQALGQGPEFLTYFQNEAQLDKSGLPSDRFFAERPEGSVSTLKIQRTQQEDSAVYLCASSINSWGTQYFGPGTRLTVL.

This clone has only one observation. V gene TRBV12-5 combines with J gene TRBJ2-3, with TRBD2 as a possible D gene (6 bases). This CDR3 spans 14 amino acids. Germline V gives CDR1 LGHNT, CDR2 FRNRAP. CDR3 in amino acids: CATGGRDSTDTQYF. CDR3 coding DNA: TGTGCAACAGGAGGGCGGGATAGCACAGATACGCAGTATTTT.

V is TRBV10-2 and J is TRBJ1-3; 7 nucleotides line up with TRBD1. Germline CDR1 WSHSY, CDR2 SAAADI. Trimming at V came to 0 bases and at J to 4 bases, leaving 3 bases not matched to a gene. The CDR3 has 15 residues. The CDR3 sequence: CASSESTGLGNTIYF. Written as DNA, the CDR3 is TGCGCCAGCAGTGAGTCGACAGGGCTCGGAAACACCATATATTTT.

This rearrangement joins TRBV7-9 to TRBJ2-6, with a weak D call TRBD2 (6 bases). In germline, CDR1 is SEHNR, CDR2 FQNEAQ (reference sequence). V was shortened by 4 bases and J by 2 bases, with 21 bases between the two germline ends. This CDR3 has 19 amino acids. CDR3 amino acids: CASSSDRDWAFAGANVLTF. The CDR3 region has the DNA TGTGCCAGCAGCTCGGACCGGGACTGGGCCTTTGCTGGGGCCAACGTCCTGACTTTC.

This rearrangement joins TRBV27 to TRBJ1-4; D gene ambiguous. Germline V gene data show CDR1 as MNHEY and CDR2 as SMNVEV (reference sequence). The CDR3 has 14 residues. Trimming took 10 bases from V and 7 from J, leaving 19 bases between them. As DNA, the CDR3 is TGTGCCACCCGGGTCACGGGTGGTGGTGAAAAACTGTTTTTT. Its translation: CATRVTGGGEKLFF.

This rearrangement joins TRBV5-1 to TRBJ2-7; D possibly corresponds to TRBD1 (6 bases). V shed 4 bases and J shed 0 bases, with 11 bases lying between them. Germline assignment: CDR1 SGHRS and CDR2 YFSETQ. The CDR3 has 14 residues. CDR3 bases: TGCGCCAGCAGCGACACAGGGAGCTCCTACGAGCAGTACTTC. Translated, it gives CASSDTGSSYEQYF.

As for this clone: Other DNA sequences within the sample encode an identical CDR3. The chain employs TRBV5-1 and TRBJ2-3, with unresolved D. CDR1 and CDR2 (germline): SGHRS, YFSETQ. Between the trimmed V and J ends, which lost 4 bases and 2 bases, there was a span of 5 bases. The CDR3 spans 12 residues. The CDR3 is CASSPSTDTQYF. CDR3 coding DNA: TGCGCCAGCAGCCCCTCCACAGATACGCAGTATTTT. Full variable domain (outside the CDR3, taken from reference TRBV5-1 and TRBJ2-3): KAGVTQTPRYLIKTRGQQVTLSCSPISGHRSVSWYQQTPGQGLQFLFEYFSETQRNKGNFPGRFSGRQFSNSRSEMNVSTLELGDSALYLCASSPSTDTQYFGPGTRLTVL.